Listed below are T cell receptor beta chains from one sample, sequenced in a study of shared clonotypes between healthy human individuals. The table came from immunoSEQ multiplex PCR; TCRdb's copy has only in-frame clones and leaves some out. The sample consists of 760,000 or so clones, around 96% of them appearing once. The sequenced sample was naive CD8+ T cells sorted from blood. The source of these receptors is a young man in good health. Both conserved end residues are part of each CDR3. Each record gives: clone size, J gene, D gene, V gene, CDR3 protein, CDR3 DNA. The D gene is left open where the match is weak. Size tells how often a clone was seen (once, few, many) or the class of an expanded clone, and some rows leave it out.

NA TRBJ2-1 NA TRBV11-1 CASRLHTSGSEQFF TGTGCCAGCAGGTTACACACTAGTGGTTCTGAGCAGTTCTTC
NA TRBJ2-1 NA TRBV4-3 CASSQHDIVREPDEQFF TGCGCCAGCAGCCAACATGATATCGTCCGGGAGCCAGATGAGCAGTTCTTC
NA TRBJ2-7 NA TRBV29-1 CSVVTPPEQYEQYF TGCAGCGTCGTAACACCTCCGGAGCAGTACGAGCAGTACTTC
NA TRBJ2-1 NA TRBV5-1 CASSFAGYNEQFF TGCGCCAGCAGCTTCGCGGGATACAATGAGCAGTTCTTC
NA TRBJ2-1 NA TRBV27 CASSLYVSSYNEQFF TGTGCCAGCAGTTTATACGTGAGCTCCTACAATGAGCAGTTCTTC
NA TRBJ1-2 NA TRBV28 CASSPDPPGNYGYTF TGTGCCAGCAGCCCTGATCCTCCTGGTAACTATGGCTACACCTTC
NA TRBJ1-5 NA TRBV16 CASSLTATQPQHF TGTGCCAGCAGCCTAACGGCTACTCAGCCCCAGCATTTT
NA TRBJ2-1 NA TRBV4-2 CASSVNNEQFF TGTGCCAGCAGTGTGAACAATGAGCAGTTCTTC
once TRBJ2-7 TRBD2 TRBV4-3 CASSQFGTSGYEQYF TGCGCCAGCAGCCAATTCGGGACTAGCGGCTACGAGCAGTACTTC
NA TRBJ2-7 TRBD2 TRBV9 CASSPWREPYEQYF TGTGCCAGCAGCCCCTGGCGGGAGCCCTACGAGCAGTACTTC
NA TRBJ2-7 NA TRBV14 CASSQDLLERHYEQYF TGTGCCAGCAGCCAAGATCTCCTAGAAAGGCACTACGAGCAGTACTTC
NA TRBJ2-3 NA TRBV5-6 CASSSQSTDTQYF TGTGCCAGCAGCTCCCAGAGCACAGATACGCAGTATTTT
once TRBJ2-7 TRBD1 TRBV5-4 CASSGRDSSYEQYF TGTGCCAGCAGCGGAAGGGACAGCTCCTACGAGCAGTACTTC
NA TRBJ2-1 NA TRBV25-1 CASGGARSSYNEQFF TGTGCCAGCGGCGGAGCTCGCAGCTCCTACAATGAGCAGTTCTTC
NA TRBJ2-7 TRBD1 TRBV5-1 CASSLRQGLSYEQYF TGCGCCAGCAGCTTACGACAGGGCCTCTCCTACGAGCAGTACTTC
NA TRBJ2-7 TRBD2 TRBV6-1 CATSSTSVSYEQYF TGTGCCACTTCCTCGACTAGCGTATCCTACGAGCAGTACTTC
NA TRBJ2-1 NA TRBV14 CASSQVTRGREQFF TGTGCCAGCAGCCAAGTAACGAGGGGCAGAGAGCAGTTCTTC
few TRBJ1-2 NA TRBV25-1 CASSVWGGEGYTF TGTGCCAGCAGTGTCTGGGGGGGCGAAGGCTACACCTTC
once TRBJ2-1 NA TRBV27 CASSWGMSEQFF TGTGCCAGCAGTTGGGGGATGAGTGAGCAGTTCTTC